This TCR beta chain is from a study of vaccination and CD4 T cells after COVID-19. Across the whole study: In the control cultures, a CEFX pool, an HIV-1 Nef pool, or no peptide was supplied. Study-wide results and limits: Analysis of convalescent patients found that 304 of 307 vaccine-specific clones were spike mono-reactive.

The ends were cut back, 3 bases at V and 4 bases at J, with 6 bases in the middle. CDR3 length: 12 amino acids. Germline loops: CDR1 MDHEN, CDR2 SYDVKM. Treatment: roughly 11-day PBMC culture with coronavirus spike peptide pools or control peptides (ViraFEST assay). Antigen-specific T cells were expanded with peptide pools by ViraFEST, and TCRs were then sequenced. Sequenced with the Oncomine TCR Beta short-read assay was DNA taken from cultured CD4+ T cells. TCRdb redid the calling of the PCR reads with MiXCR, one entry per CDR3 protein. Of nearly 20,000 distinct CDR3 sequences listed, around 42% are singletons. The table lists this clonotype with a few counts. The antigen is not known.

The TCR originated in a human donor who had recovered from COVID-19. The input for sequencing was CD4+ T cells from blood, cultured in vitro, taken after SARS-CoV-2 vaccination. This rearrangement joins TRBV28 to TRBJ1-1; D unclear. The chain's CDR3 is CASSLGSTEAFF. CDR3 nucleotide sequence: TGTGCCAGCAGTTTGGGGAGCACTGAAGCTTTCTTT.